The clone carrying this TCR beta chain was seen repeatedly, ten times or more. The CDR3 consists of 16 residues. V lost 0 bases, J lost 4 bases, and 13 bases lay in between. CDR1 and CDR2 (germline): LGHNA, YSLEER. This entry is derived from a study of T-cell reconstitution after alpha-beta-depleted transplantation in children. Preparing the TCRbeta library involved the use of unique molecular identifiers. In TCRdb, the PCR reads were re-called with MiXCR into one record per CDR3 protein. The profile shows approximately 590,000 distinct CDR3 sequences, about 11% of them singletons. The origin of this receptor is a human donor who donated a stem cell graft to a child with acute myeloid leukemia. The sample was PBMCs from the stem cell graft donor, taken from the stem cell graft. The chain uses TRBV4-3 and TRBJ2-4, with a possible D match to TRBD2 (6 bases). CDR3 protein: CASSQEFSGGKNIQYF. CDR3 nucleotides: TGCGCCAGCAGCCAAGAGTTTAGTGGAGGGAAAAACATTCAGTACTTC.